Listed below are T cell receptor beta chains from one sample, sequenced in a study of blood T cell repertoires in COVID-19. This table comes from immunoSEQ multiplex PCR, and its TCRdb copy is limited to in-frame clones, with some not included. The sample lists about 290,000 clones; 70% to 90% were seen once. The sequenced material came from peripheral blood. These TCRs come from a woman aged 45-65 years with active or convalescent COVID-19. CDR3s leave out the opening cysteine and the closing phenylalanine or tryptophan. The order of the fields is V gene, J gene, CDR3 protein.

TRBV6-5	TRBJ1-4	ASSYSAGGEKLF
TRBV6-6	TRBJ2-2	ASSPGGLGRSTGELF
TRBV27	TRBJ2-7	ASSSFLLGEQY
TRBV12-2	TRBJ2-3	ASRLVLGQFTDTQY
TRBV11-3	TRBJ2-1	ASSTSRAPGNEQF
TRBV5-5	TRBJ1-6	ASSHGQGGSYNSPLH
TRBV4-1	TRBJ2-5	ASRDLGSGRETQY
TRBV3-1/TRBV3-2	TRBJ2-1	ASSQPGLAGGSGEQF
TRBV19	TRBJ2-7	ASSTSGRAYEQY
TRBV24-1	TRBJ2-5	ATSDSTGKQETQY
TRBV6-1	TRBJ1-1	ASSDWGAEAF
TRBV6-6	TRBJ2-2	ASGDQRDGGELF
TRBV7-9	TRBJ1-5	ASSLDSSNQPQH
TRBV10-3	TRBJ1-2	AITPGTLTSNYGYT
TRBV6-5	TRBJ2-3	ASSYLGTDTQY
TRBV10-2	TRBJ2-1	ASTRAGGPSYNEQF
TRBV6-5	TRBJ2-1	AGGRTSGSHNEQF
TRBV2	TRBJ1-1	ASRALGGLNTEAF
TRBV15	TRBJ2-1	ATRTGGSYNEQF
TRBV29-1	TRBJ2-7	SVEEGWLAGKESSYEQY
TRBV29-1	TRBJ2-7	SARLAGGEQY
TRBV11-1	TRBJ1-2	ASSLTGQGLYGYT
TRBV18	TRBJ1-4	ASSPSGAGEKLF
TRBV6-5	TRBJ2-7	ASSLKGEGYEQY